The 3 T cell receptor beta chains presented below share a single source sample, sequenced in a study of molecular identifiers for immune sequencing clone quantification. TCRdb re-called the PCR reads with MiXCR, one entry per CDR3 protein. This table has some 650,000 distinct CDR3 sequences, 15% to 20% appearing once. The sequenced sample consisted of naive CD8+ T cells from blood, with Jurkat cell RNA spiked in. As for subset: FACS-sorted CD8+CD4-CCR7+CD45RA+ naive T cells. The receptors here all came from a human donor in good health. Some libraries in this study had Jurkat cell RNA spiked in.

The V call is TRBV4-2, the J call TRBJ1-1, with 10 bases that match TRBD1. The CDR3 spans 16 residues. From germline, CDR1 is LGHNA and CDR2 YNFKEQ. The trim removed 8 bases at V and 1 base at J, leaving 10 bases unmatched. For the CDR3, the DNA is TGTGCCAGCCTCCCACACCGGGACAGGGGGAACACTGAAGCTTTCTTT. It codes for CASLPHRDRGNTEAFF.

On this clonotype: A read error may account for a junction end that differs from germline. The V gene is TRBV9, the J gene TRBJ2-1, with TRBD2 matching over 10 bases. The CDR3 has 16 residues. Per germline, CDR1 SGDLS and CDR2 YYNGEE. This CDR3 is CANSLRLAGLKDGQFF. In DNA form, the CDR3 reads TGTGCCAACAGCTTGCGACTAGCGGGCCTAAAGGATGGGCAGTTCTTC.

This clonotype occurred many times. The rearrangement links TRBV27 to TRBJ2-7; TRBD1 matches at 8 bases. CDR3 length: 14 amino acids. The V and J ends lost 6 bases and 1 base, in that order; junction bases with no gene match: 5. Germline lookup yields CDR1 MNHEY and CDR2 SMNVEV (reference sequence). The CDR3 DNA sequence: TGTGCCAGCAGCTCGGGACAGGTTTCCTACGAGCAGTACTTC. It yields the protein CASSSGQVSYEQYF.